This T cell receptor (beta chain) was profiled in a study of blood T cell repertoires in COVID-19. On the study more broadly: Both acute and convalescent COVID-19 samples were obtained from the United States, Italy and Spain. In each case, the material was cDNA or gDNA derived from T cells, B-cell-depleted T cells, or PBMCs.

Under the authors' procedure: Amplified reference gene primers provided the basis for estimating nucleated cell counts. Repertoires were generated with immunoSEQ multiplex PCR, while TCRdb's copy carries only in-frame clones and drops some. D and trimming come from the DNA, and the V and J calls and clone size come from that table. The table shows roughly 99,000 clones, with almost 85% occurring only once. The V end lost 0 bases, the J end lost 4 bases, and 16 bases lay between the germline ends. In germline, CDR1 is SGHDN, CDR2 FVKESK. The CDR3 sequence is 16 residues long. The sample comprised peripheral blood. This clonotype was obtained from a human donor in a cohort sampled during active COVID-19. The gene calls are TRBV14 and TRBJ2-7, with a tentative D call TRBD2 (5 bases). CDR3 protein: CASSQDPSGRVYEQYF. CDR3 DNA sequence: TGTGCCAGCAGCCAAGATCCGAGCGGTCGGGTTTACGAGCAGTACTTC.